Each of the 7 T cell receptor beta chains below was sequenced from the same sample in a study of blood T cell repertoires in COVID-19. Libraries were prepared by immunoSEQ multiplex PCR; TCRdb keeps only in-frame clonotypes and omits some of them. Of 310,000 or so clones in the sample, approximately 88% were seen once. What was sequenced was PBMCs or T cells enriched from blood (not recorded which). The receptors originated from a young woman who had recovered from COVID-19.

This sequence joins TRBV27 and TRBJ2-1, with D unclear. Germline-derived CDR1 and CDR2 are MNHEY and SMNVEV (reference sequence). CDR3 length: 15 residues. Trimming took 2 bases from V and 6 from J, leaving 14 bases between them. CDR3 residues: CASSLEPRWSNEQFF. The CDR3 nucleotides are TGTGCCAGCAGTTTAGAACCGAGGTGGTCCAATGAGCAGTTCTTC.

The chain carries TRBV5-1 and TRBJ1-6; tentative D call: TRBD1 (5 bases). Trimming stripped 0 bases from V and 8 bases from J, with 9 bases between. The CDR3 consists of 14 residues. CDR1 and CDR2 from the germline V gene are SGHRS and YFSETQ. CDR3: CASSLEGLDSPLHF. CDR3 in DNA: TGCGCCAGCAGCTTGGAGGGGTTAGATTCACCCCTCCACTTT.

This chain uses TRBV10-2 with TRBJ1-4; D gene uncertain. CDR1 and CDR2 from the germline V gene are WSHSY and SAAADI. The CDR3 contains 13 residues. Deletions cut 3 bases from V and 10 bases from J, with 12 bases between. CDR3 nucleotide sequence: TGCGCCAGCAGTGACGGGTTACCCGGAAAACTGTTTTTT. Encoded protein: CASSDGLPGKLFF.

This clone appeared once. CDR3 DNA sequence: TGTGCCAGCAGCGTAACCGGGACAGGGGGCGGCCCCCAAGAGACCCAGTACTTC. Its protein is CASSVTGTGGGPQETQYF. The rearrangement links TRBV7-2 to TRBJ2-5; TRBD1 matches 12 bases. This CDR3 is built from 18 residues. The ends lost 5 bases at V and 1 base at J; junction bases unmatched: 11. Germline V gene data show CDR1 as SGHTA and CDR2 as FQGNSA.

The CDR3 DNA reads as TGTGCCAGCAGCCCCTCCGGGCGGGGCACAGATACGCAGTATTTT. Translation gives CASSPSGRGTDTQYF. The chain joins TRBV7-2 to TRBJ2-3; the D gene is possibly TRBD2 (5 bases). Between the trimmed V and J ends, which lost 5 bases and 1 base, there was a span of 13 bases. The germline V gene has CDR1 SGHTA and CDR2 FQGNSA. CDR3 size: 15 residues. The whole variable domain, remainder taken from reference TRBV7-2 and TRBJ2-3, is GAGVSQSPSNKVTEKGKDVELRCDPISGHTALYWYRQSLGQGLEFLIYFQGNSAPDKSGLPSDRFSAERTGGSVSTLTIQRTQQEDSAVYLCASSPSGRGTDTQYFGPGTRLTVL.

The chain employs TRBV2 and TRBJ2-3; D unclear. Trimming removed 3 bases at V and 3 bases at J, with 13 bases between. CDR1 is SNHLY, CDR2 FYNNEI, per germline. The CDR3 extends over 15 amino acids. DNA for the CDR3: TGTGCCAGCAGTGAGTACTCAATCGGGACAGATACGCAGTATTTT. This encodes CASSEYSIGTDTQYF.

Remarks on this clone: Other DNA sequences in the sample encode the same CDR3. The chain is built from TRBV18 and TRBJ1-5; TRBD1 agrees at 7 bases. The CDR3 extends over 13 amino acids. From germline, CDR1 is KGHSH and CDR2 LQKENI. The V gene end was trimmed by 3 bases and the J gene end by 4 bases; junction bases not matched to a gene: 0. The CDR3 sequence is CASSPDRNQPQHF. The CDR3 nucleotides are TGTGCCAGCTCACCGGACAGGAATCAGCCCCAGCATTTT.